A selection of T cell receptor beta chains follows, all from one sample in a study of shared clonotypes between healthy human individuals. Clones were sequenced by immunoSEQ multiplex PCR, and TCRdb holds only the in-frame ones, with some missing. This table has 85,000 to 100,000 clones, 60% to 75% appearing once. The specimen sequenced was memory CD8+ T cells sorted from blood. These receptors were taken from a man aged 25-45 years in good health. The CDR3 runs from the conserved cysteine through the conserved F or W. Fields, in order: J gene, D gene, V gene, clone size, CDR3 DNA, CDR3 protein. A D gene is named only where the DNA matches it firmly. Size values are once, few and many counts, or a class for expanded clones, and some rows have none.

TRBJ2-1	TRBD2	TRBV7-9	-	TGTGCCAGCAGCGTGGGTAGCGGGAGTTTCAATGAGCAGTTCTTC	CASSVGSGSFNEQFF
TRBJ2-3	TRBD1	TRBV5-4	-	TGTGCCAGAAGCCACGACAGGGGGAAACTTCGAGACACAGATACGCAGTATTTT	CARSHDRGKLRDTDTQYF
TRBJ2-3	-	TRBV15	-	TGTGCCACCAGCACCAGGGGTGGCGGGGTCACAGATACGCAGTATTTT	CATSTRGGGVTDTQYF
TRBJ2-1	TRBD1	TRBV7-2	-	TGTGCCAGCAGCAAGCGGACAGGGGGCCCGGGGGACAATGAGCAGTTCTTC	CASSKRTGGPGDNEQFF
TRBJ2-7	TRBD2	TRBV7-8	-	TGTGCCAGCAGCTTAGCGGAGCGGGAGATCGACGAGCAGTACTTC	CASSLAEREIDEQYF
TRBJ1-1	-	TRBV28	-	TGTGCCAGCAGCTCCGACAGGAACACTGAAGCTTTCTTT	CASSSDRNTEAFF
TRBJ2-2	TRBD1	TRBV7-9	few	TGTGCCAGCAGCTTTAGCAGGGGATCAGGGGGCACCGGGGAGCTGTTTTTT	CASSFSRGSGGTGELFF
TRBJ2-5	TRBD1	TRBV7-2	-	TGTGCCAGCAGCACCAACAGGGGGGAGACCCAGTACTTC	CASSTNRGETQYF
TRBJ2-2	-	TRBV7-3	-	TGTGCCAGCAGCTCCCAATACACCGGGGAGCTGTTTTTT	CASSSQYTGELFF
TRBJ2-5	-	TRBV4-3	once	TGCGCCAGCAGCCAAGATGGCAGGCGGCAAGAGACCCAGTACTTC	CASSQDGRRQETQYF
TRBJ2-7	TRBD1	TRBV2	-	TGTGCCAGCAGCGGGACAGTACCCTACGAGCAGTACTTC	CASSGTVPYEQYF
TRBJ1-5	-	TRBV6-1	-	TGTGCCAGCAGTGAATGGCGTACAGGCCAGGGCAATCAGCCCCAGCATTTT	CASSEWRTGQGNQPQHF
TRBJ2-1	TRBD1	TRBV6-1	-	TGTGCCAGCAGCGAACTCCAAGGGGACAGGGGCTACAATGAGCAGTTCTTC	CASSELQGDRGYNEQFF
TRBJ2-3	TRBD2	TRBV7-2	-	TGTGCCAGCAGCGCCGGGGGACGGGGGGCTAGCGGGAGGTTGGATACGCAGTATTTT	CASSAGGRGASGRLDTQYF
TRBJ2-5	TRBD1	TRBV19	many	TGTGCCAGTGGGCTGGGACAGGGCCAAGAGACCCAGTACTTC	CASGLGQGQETQYF
TRBJ1-1	-	TRBV28	-	TGTGCCAGCAGTTTATGGCCGAAACTCAAGGGACGGGAAGCTTTCTTT	CASSLWPKLKGREAFF
TRBJ2-2	-	TRBV6-1	-	TGTGCCAGCACCGAGGGTGGGTTCGGCACCGGGGAGCTGTTTTTT	CASTEGGFGTGELFF
TRBJ1-2	TRBD1	TRBV7-9	-	TGTGCCAGCAGCCCTAACCTCAGACAGGGAGAGGGTGGCTACACCTTC	CASSPNLRQGEGGYTF
TRBJ1-3	-	TRBV25-1	-	TGTGCCAGCAGTGGTCAATCGGCGGGGAACACCATATATTTT	CASSGQSAGNTIYF
TRBJ2-1	TRBD2	TRBV6-4	-	TGTGCCAGCAGCCGAACTAGCGAGGACAATGAGCAGTTCTTC	CASSRTSEDNEQFF
TRBJ1-1	-	TRBV28	-	TGTGCCAGCACCATACTGGGGGTGAACACTGAAGCTTTCTTT	CASTILGVNTEAFF
TRBJ2-7	-	TRBV29-1	few	TGCAGCGTTGAAGATTCGGCCGACGAGCAGTACTTC	CSVEDSADEQYF
TRBJ2-7	TRBD1	TRBV7-8	-	TGTGCCAGCAGCTTTGACAGGGGGGGTGCGACGCTAAGCGAGCAGTACTTC	CASSFDRGGATLSEQYF
TRBJ2-5	TRBD2	TRBV5-4	-	TGTGCCAGCAGCTTGGAGCTAGCGGGAGAGACCCAGTACTTC	CASSLELAGETQYF
TRBJ1-5	-	TRBV25-1	-	TGTGCCAGCAGTGAAAGAGGTAGCAATCAGCCCCAGCATTTT	CASSERGSNQPQHF
TRBJ2-1	-	TRBV27	-	TGTGCCAGCAGCCTGTGGGGTGAGCAGTTCTTC	CASSLWGEQFF
TRBJ2-1	-	TRBV4-1	-	TGCGCCAGCAGCCAAGCCCCTCCCCCGTTAGGTTACAATGAGCAGTTCTTC	CASSQAPPPLGYNEQFF
TRBJ2-1	-	TRBV7-8	-	TGTGCCAGCAGCTTAACCGGGACCAATGAGCAGTTCTTC	CASSLTGTNEQFF
TRBJ2-7	TRBD1	TRBV7-2	many	TGTGCCAGCAGCTCCCCGATTCCGACAGGGGATCTCAACGAGCAGTACTTC	CASSSPIPTGDLNEQYF
TRBJ2-4	-	TRBV9	-	TGTGCCAGCAGCGCCGACAGAAACATTCAGTACTTC	CASSADRNIQYF
TRBJ2-1	-	TRBV5-6	many	TGTGCCAGCAGCCCAACGGGGAATGAGCAGTTCTTC	CASSPTGNEQFF
TRBJ2-2	-	TRBV29-1	few	TGCAGCGTTGAATACCACAGGACCGGGGAGCTGTTTTTT	CSVEYHRTGELFF
TRBJ2-7	-	TRBV6-8	many	TGTGCCAGCGCTAGTCTTTACGAGCAGTACTTC	CASASLYEQYF
TRBJ2-5	-	TRBV7-6	-	TGTGCCAGCAGCTTAGGTTTAAGGACCCAGTACTTC	CASSLGLRTQYF
TRBJ1-4	-	TRBV2	-	TGTGCCAGCAGTAGCGAAAAACTGTTTTTT	CASSSEKLFF
TRBJ1-1	-	TRBV15	-	TGTGCCACCAGCTCAGATCGGACCAGGGTGGGGGCTTTCTTT	CATSSDRTRVGAFF
TRBJ2-1	-	TRBV10-3	few	TGTGCCACCGGGCTTTGGAGTTGGGATGAGCAGTTCTTC	CATGLWSWDEQFF
TRBJ2-1	TRBD2	TRBV9	-	TGTGCCAGCAGCGTAGAAGCGGGAGCTTCCTACAATGAGCAGTTCTTC	CASSVEAGASYNEQFF
TRBJ2-1	-	TRBV4-3	-	TGCGCCAGCAGCCAAGGGGCTAGCGACCTCTACAATGAGCAGTTCTTC	CASSQGASDLYNEQFF
TRBJ1-2	-	TRBV29-1	-	TGCAGCGTTGGCTTGATGGCGGAGGACTACACCTTC	CSVGLMAEDYTF
TRBJ2-1	-	TRBV4-1	-	TGCGCCAGCGAGACAAAGGGGACGGTTCACAATGAGCAGTTCTTC	CASETKGTVHNEQFF
TRBJ2-7	TRBD2	TRBV2	many	TGTGCCAGCAGCCCGGGGGGAGCGGGAGGATGGTACGAGCAGTACTTC	CASSPGGAGGWYEQYF
TRBJ2-1	-	TRBV25-1	few	TGTGCCAGCAGCCCCTCACGGGCAGAGCAGTTCTTC	CASSPSRAEQFF
TRBJ2-1	TRBD2	TRBV7-3	-	TGTGCCAGCAGCTTCGGCGGGAGGGGCTCCTACAATGAGCAGTTCTTC	CASSFGGRGSYNEQFF
TRBJ2-7	-	TRBV27	-	TGTGCCAGCAGTTGGGTGGGGGGCTACGAGCAGTACTTC	CASSWVGGYEQYF
TRBJ2-7	-	TRBV25-1	-	TGTGCCAGCTCCTGGGGAGACTACGAGCAGTACTTC	CASSWGDYEQYF
TRBJ1-1	-	TRBV15	-	TGTGCCACCAGCAGAGGGTCCATGAACACTGAAGCTTTCTTT	CATSRGSMNTEAFF
TRBJ1-1	-	TRBV19	-	TGTGCCAGTAGTATCGTCCTAAGAAGGAACACTGAAGCTTTCTTT	CASSIVLRRNTEAFF
TRBJ2-1	TRBD2	TRBV10-3	-	TGTGCCATCAGACCAGCGGGAGGGCCAAATGAGCAGTTCTTC	CAIRPAGGPNEQFF
TRBJ1-5	-	TRBV27	-	TGTGCCAGCAGTTTAGGAGGGGGTAGGTGGCAGCCCCAGCATTTT	CASSLGGGRWQPQHF
TRBJ2-2	TRBD2	TRBV5-1	-	TGCGCCAGCAGTTTCAGTCTAGCGGGAGATGGTACCGGGGAGCTGTTTTTT	CASSFSLAGDGTGELFF
TRBJ1-2	-	TRBV6-5	-	TGTGCCAGCAGTTCGAGCGGTTGGGGTAACTATGGCTACACCTTC	CASSSSGWGNYGYTF